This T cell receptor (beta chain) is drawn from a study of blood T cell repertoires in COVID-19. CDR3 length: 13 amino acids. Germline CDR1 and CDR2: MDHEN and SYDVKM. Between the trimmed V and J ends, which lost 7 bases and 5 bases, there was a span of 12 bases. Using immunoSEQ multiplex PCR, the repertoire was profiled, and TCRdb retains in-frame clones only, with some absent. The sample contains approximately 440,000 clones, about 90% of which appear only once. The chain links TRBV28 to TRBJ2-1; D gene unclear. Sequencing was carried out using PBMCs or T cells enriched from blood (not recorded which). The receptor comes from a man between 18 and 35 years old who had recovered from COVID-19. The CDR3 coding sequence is TGTGCCAGCATGTCTAGATTAGACAATGAGCAGTTCTTC. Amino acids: CASMSRLDNEQFF.